This is a list of T cell receptor beta chains from one sample in a study. In TCRdb, the 5' RACE reads were re-called with MiXCR into one record per CDR3 protein. The sample carries some 54,000 distinct CDR3 sequences, under 20% recorded once. Sequences were obtained from naive CD4+ T cells sorted from blood. These receptors all come from a female donor with breast cancer. Both conserved end residues are trimmed from each CDR3.

j_gene: TRBJ2-7
v_gene: TRBV10-3
CDR3aa: AISERGYEQY

j_gene: TRBJ2-5
v_gene: TRBV5-6
CDR3aa: ASSLDASGIETQY

j_gene: TRBJ2-7
v_gene: TRBV5-1
CDR3aa: ASRTGVENEQY

j_gene: TRBJ2-1
v_gene: TRBV20-1
CDR3aa: SARDPGQGFNEQF

j_gene: TRBJ1-1
v_gene: TRBV9
CDR3aa: ASSVEGARTEAF

j_gene: TRBJ2-7
v_gene: TRBV4-1
CDR3aa: ASSARDTETHEQY

j_gene: TRBJ2-5
v_gene: TRBV2
CDR3aa: ASRRGTGLLSSQEAQY

j_gene: TRBJ2-2
v_gene: TRBV6-5
CDR3aa: ASKLAHATGELF

j_gene: TRBJ2-6
v_gene: TRBV11-2
CDR3aa: ASSLSNSGANVLT

j_gene: TRBJ1-1
v_gene: TRBV5-1
CDR3aa: ASRVGHQSVDTEAF

j_gene: TRBJ1-3
v_gene: TRBV4-2
CDR3aa: ASSQDTGTGNTIY

j_gene: TRBJ2-3
v_gene: TRBV7-2
CDR3aa: ASSLPFPDTQY

j_gene: TRBJ2-7
v_gene: TRBV5-1
CDR3aa: ASSLSGRADEQY

j_gene: TRBJ2-7
v_gene: TRBV5-1
CDR3aa: ASSLESSGISYEQY

j_gene: TRBJ2-5
v_gene: TRBV2
CDR3aa: ASSELAETQY

j_gene: TRBJ1-1
v_gene: TRBV6-5
CDR3aa: ASSRWTEAF

j_gene: TRBJ2-7
v_gene: TRBV6-2/TRBV6-3
CDR3aa: ASSTTGEYEQY

j_gene: -
v_gene: TRBV28
CDR3aa: ASSPSSEGKDTQH

j_gene: TRBJ1-1
v_gene: TRBV5-1
CDR3aa: ASSLDGLGTEAF

j_gene: TRBJ1-5
v_gene: TRBV6-5
CDR3aa: ASRTGSGRPQH

j_gene: TRBJ2-7
v_gene: TRBV12-3/TRBV12-4
CDR3aa: ASNRLGQDEQY

j_gene: TRBJ2-3
v_gene: TRBV7-8
CDR3aa: ASSSLLAGQTDTQY